Below, 3 T cell receptor beta chains from the same sample are listed, as sequenced in a study of blood T cell repertoires in COVID-19. Generated by immunoSEQ multiplex PCR, the TCRdb table keeps only in-frame clones and is missing some. The sample yields about 170,000 clones, around 82% seen once. What was sequenced was peripheral blood. The receptors derive from a woman older than 75 with acute or convalescent COVID-19.

The chain is built from TRBV5-6 and TRBJ2-4; TRBD2 matches 10 bases. Germline lookup yields CDR1 SGHDT and CDR2 YYEEEE. This CDR3 spans 18 amino acids. The junction had 7 bases not matched to a gene; V was cut back by 1 base and J by 0 bases. The CDR3 spells CASSLPSGGPLAKNIQYF. For the CDR3, the DNA is TGTGCCAGCAGCTTGCCTAGCGGGGGTCCCCTAGCCAAAAACATTCAGTACTTC. Full variable domain (outside the CDR3, taken from reference TRBV5-6 and TRBJ2-4): DAGVTQSPTHLIKTRGQQVTLRCSPKSGHDTVSWYQQALGQGPQFIFQYYEEEERQRGNFPDRFSGHQFPNYSSELNVNALLLGDSALYLCASSLPSGGPLAKNIQYFGAGTRLSVL.

V gene TRBV6-6 combines with J gene TRBJ1-2; TRBD1 might be the D (5 bases). Germline CDR1 is MNHNY and CDR2 is SVGAGI (reference sequence). V was pared by 6 bases and J by 5 bases, with 16 bases between. The CDR3 extends over 14 amino acids. This CDR3 is CASSSTGIVYGYTF. The CDR3, as DNA: TGTGCCAGCAGCTCAACAGGAATTGTATATGGCTACACCTTC.

The CDR3 is CASSPLAGVLNTGELFF. The CDR3 DNA is TGTGCCAGTAGTCCTCTAGCGGGGGTTTTGAACACCGGGGAGCTGTTTTTT. This chain joins TRBV19 and TRBJ2-2; 10 bases agree with TRBD2. Per the germline V gene, CDR1 is LNHDA and CDR2 is SQIVND (reference sequence). This CDR3 comprises 17 residues. After removal of 5 bases from V and 1 base from J, the junction contained 7 bases not matched to a gene.